This TCR beta chain derives from a study of T cells after yellow fever vaccination (dated 2019 in TCRdb). About the full investigation: Libraries from fractions with low cell numbers were prepared with the SMART-Seq v4 Ultra Low Input RNA kit. Bulk PBMC replicates and cell subsets were isolated from blood drawn at multiple timepoints before and after both primary and secondary immunization. To follow T-cell clones before and after primary and booster YFV17D yellow fever vaccination, bulk TCR alpha and beta repertoires were sequenced over time. Two healthy male donors, one aged 18 to 30 and one aged 30 to 40 years, made up the cohort.

Of note for this clonotype: The target of this receptor is not known. This may stem from a read error, because a much larger clone lies one nucleotide away.

The paper as a whole reports these results and caveats: Most clones expanded after primary vaccination were re-detected after the booster (about 95% of CD4 and 88% of CD8), suggesting broad memory maintenance. The study included only a couple of donors, which limits how far the findings can be generalized. Computational filtering was needed because FACS-sorted repertoires could contain abundant contaminating clonotypes from the bulk population. A small share of clonotypes occurred in both CD4 and CD8 compartments, likely arising from convergent recombination. The secondary T-cell response was found to be weaker but faster than the primary response, with a peak reached on day 5 rather than on day 15.

Synthesis of TCR cDNA relied on 5'RACE template switching, a step that introduced a universal primer site along with unique molecular identifiers. cDNA synthesis was primed from both the TCR alpha and TCR beta constant segments. Library amplification involved two PCR steps, and the second step added sample barcodes and sequencing adapters. Libraries were sequenced on Illumina HiSeq 2500 (2x100 bp) or NovaSeq (2x150 bp). In the original analysis: MIGEC handled demultiplexing of reads and collapsing into UMI consensus sequences, while MiXCR performed V(D)J alignment. Vaccine-responding clonotypes were defined with edgeR using replicate PBMC samples, requiring FDR below 0.01 and a log2 fold change above 5 up to day 15. CD4 or CD8 identity was assigned to each bulk clonotype according to whether the clonotype was present at higher abundance in the sequenced CD4 repertoire or the sequenced CD8 repertoire. TCRdb reanalyzed the raw reads on its own, using fastp at Q25 for trimming and MiXCR for clone calling, and kept in-frame beta chains. Duplicate CDR3 protein sequences are folded into a single record with the most common DNA and genes. Here the V and J calls rest on TCRdb's processing, not on the authors' analysis. This sample gives 150,000 to 200,000 distinct CDR3 sequences in total; more than 5.5% of them show up just once. The ten largest clones add up to more than 2% of the sample.

Interpreted using the paper, the treatment or condition label stands for: live attenuated yellow fever vaccine strain. PBMCs were isolated from peripheral blood using a standard Ficoll-Paque protocol. Dynabeads CD4 and CD8 positive selection kits were used to isolate CD4 and CD8 T-cell fractions. RNA was extracted with TriZol from bulk PBMCs, CD4 and CD8 fractions, and dextramer-positive and dextramer-negative fractions. Sequencing used CD4+ T cells sorted from PBMCs, obtained 4 to 5 days after the first yellow fever vaccination. The receptor comes from a man aged 18 to 30 who received the YFV17D yellow fever vaccine.

The CDR3 region reads CSIGGSRNTEAFF. The nucleotides are TGTTCCATCGGTGGCAGTCGGAACACTGAAGCTTTCTTT. Here the chain combines TRBV10-3 and TRBJ1-1; the D gene assignment is ambiguous. Including the terminal cysteine and phenylalanine, the CDR3 comprises 13 residues. Only the CDR3 DNA is retained, 39 bases long and in frame from the first base. CDR1 ENHRY and CDR2 SYGVKD are derived from the germline V gene.